Below, 28 T cell receptor beta chains from the same sample are listed, as sequenced in a study of T cell responses to AZD1222 COVID-19 vaccine. Repertoires were generated with immunoSEQ multiplex PCR, while TCRdb's copy carries only in-frame clones and drops some. The sample consists of 120,000 or so clones, 87% of them appearing once. The sample in question was peripheral blood, obtained on day 0 of AZD1222 vaccination. The receptors were sampled from an adult in good health.

The rearrangement links TRBV14 to TRBJ1-6; 7 bases are shared with TRBD1. Trimming removed 3 bases from V and 4 bases from J; junction bases left unmatched: 6. Per germline, CDR1 SGHDN and CDR2 FVKESK. CDR3 size: 16 residues. As DNA, the CDR3 is TGTGCCAGCAGCCAGGGATGGGGACAGTATAATTCACCCCTCCACTTT. This codes for CASSQGWGQYNSPLHF.

A few counts support this clone. The chain carries TRBV6-4 and TRBJ2-3; D call uncertain. CDR3 length: 13 residues. With 2 bases removed from V and 2 bases from J, the gap between germline ends came to 5 bases. CDR1 and CDR2 (germline): MRHNA, SNTAGT. The CDR3 nucleotides are TGTGCCAGCAGTGACAGGGCCACAGATACGCAGTATTTT. Protein product: CASSDRATDTQYF.

This chain links TRBV30 with TRBJ2-4; no firm D call. Deletions cut 7 bases from V and 5 bases from J, with 12 bases between. This CDR3 has 12 residues. From germline, CDR1 is GTSNPN and CDR2 SVGIG (reference sequence). The CDR3 here is CASDSLENIQYF. Here the CDR3 DNA reads TGTGCCTCGGATTCCCTCGAAAACATTCAGTACTTC.

The rearrangement joins TRBV18 to TRBJ1-4, with 8 bases that match TRBD1. The germline V gene encodes CDR1 KGHSH and CDR2 LQKENI. Trimming at V came to 3 bases and at J to 7 bases, leaving 7 bases not matched to a gene. The length of the CDR3 is 15 residues. Here the CDR3 reads CASSPGQGASEKLFF. Here the CDR3 DNA reads TGTGCCAGCTCACCGGGCCAGGGGGCGAGTGAAAAACTGTTTTTT.

This clone was seen a single time. The chain links TRBV7-2 to TRBJ2-7; no reliable D call. V was shortened by 2 bases and J by 3 bases, with 8 bases between the two germline ends. This CDR3 region has 13 residues. Per the germline V gene, CDR1 is SGHTA and CDR2 is FQGNSA. The CDR3 spells CASSLLPFYEQYF. The CDR3 DNA reads TGTGCCAGCAGCTTACTACCCTTCTACGAGCAGTACTTC.

The chain combines TRBV7-9 with TRBJ1-1, with TRBD1 matching 9 bases. Germline lookup yields CDR1 SEHNR and CDR2 FQNEAQ (reference sequence). The V gene end was trimmed by 4 bases and the J gene end by 3 bases; junction bases not matched to a gene: 6. The CDR3 runs 15 residues. CDR3 loop: CASSWGGQGDTEAFF. The CDR3 DNA reads as TGTGCCAGCAGCTGGGGGGGACAGGGCGACACTGAAGCTTTCTTT.

V is TRBV25-1 and J is TRBJ1-4; D remains ambiguous. The V gene's germline CDR1 is MGHDK and CDR2 SYGVNS. The germline V and J ends were trimmed by 6 bases and 2 bases, with 7 bases remaining between them. This CDR3 has 13 residues. CDR3 protein: CASRRGTNEKLFF. The CDR3, as DNA: TGTGCCAGCAGGAGAGGCACTAATGAAAAACTGTTTTTT.

V usage is TRBV28 and J usage is TRBJ2-7; the D gene could be TRBD1 or TRBD2 (5 bases each). Deletions cut 7 bases from V and 3 bases from J, with 13 bases between. This CDR3 has 13 residues. Germline loops: CDR1 MDHEN, CDR2 SYDVKM. The CDR3 region has the DNA TGTGCCAGCATCCCCCCAGGGAGCTACGAGCAGTACTTC. It yields the protein CASIPPGSYEQYF.

V gene TRBV27 combines with J gene TRBJ1-6; TRBD1 aligns across 7 bases. This CDR3 contains 15 residues. Losses at the gene ends were 4 bases for V and 5 bases for J; bases not matched to a gene: 5. Germline V lookup: CDR1 MNHEY, CDR2 SMNVEV (reference sequence). CDR3 in amino acids: CASSYRGQNNSPLHF. The CDR3 nucleotides read TGTGCCAGCAGTTACCGGGGACAGAATAATTCACCCCTCCACTTT.

J is TRBJ2-4 and V is TRBV6-4; D assignment may be TRBD1 or TRBD2 (6 bases each). This CDR3 comprises 14 residues. Germline V CDR1 and CDR2: MRHNA, SNTAGT. Trimming removed 2 bases from V and 3 bases from J, with 8 bases in between. The CDR3 spells CASSDRGRKNIQYF. The CDR3 DNA reads as TGTGCCAGCAGTGACCGGGGGCGCAAAAACATTCAGTACTTC.

The gene calls are TRBV5-1 and TRBJ1-2, with 10 bases matching TRBD1. V was clipped by 4 bases and J by 4 bases; unmatched bases: 10. The CDR3 contains 16 residues. Germline assignment: CDR1 SGHRS and CDR2 YFSETQ. The CDR3 protein is CASSLTGTGVGYGYTF. The CDR3 DNA follows: TGCGCCAGCAGCCTAACCGGGACAGGGGTGGGCTATGGCTACACCTTC.

The J gene is TRBJ2-2, the V gene TRBV5-4, with unresolved D. Germline loops: CDR1 SGHNT, CDR2 YYREEE (reference sequence). The length of the CDR3 is 13 residues. Trimming took 0 bases from V and 5 from J, leaving 5 bases between them. CDR3 amino acids: CASSLDSTGELFF. CDR3 nucleotides: TGTGCCAGCAGCTTGGACAGTACCGGGGAGCTGTTTTTT.

The chain links TRBV30 to TRBJ1-6, with D maybe TRBD1 (6 bases). The V end was cut by 0 bases, the J end by 10 bases, with 13 bases between. Germline lookup yields CDR1 GTSNPN and CDR2 SVGIG (reference sequence). The CDR3 loop spans 14 amino acids. In DNA, the CDR3 is TGTGCCTGGAGTGTAACACAGGGAGACTCACCCCTCCACTTT. Amino acid sequence: CAWSVTQGDSPLHF.

This chain uses TRBV10-3 with TRBJ1-5; D not certain. Trimming removed 3 bases at V and 4 bases at J, with 4 bases between. Germline V gene sequence: CDR1 ENHRY, CDR2 SYGVKD. The CDR3 consists of 12 residues. This CDR3 is CAISEPNQPQHF. The CDR3 DNA is TGTGCCATCAGTGAACCGAATCAGCCCCAGCATTTT.

The chain links TRBV27 to TRBJ2-3; 7 bases align to TRBD2. Per germline, CDR1 MNHEY and CDR2 SMNVEV (reference sequence). CDR3 length: 15 amino acids. With 0 bases clipped from V and 8 bases from J, the junction kept 8 bases outside the gene matches. CDR3 DNA sequence: TGTGCCAGCAGTTTATCCGGCGGGAGTGGACTTACGCAGTATTTT. This translates into CASSLSGGSGLTQYF.

This clone appeared a single time. This chain uses TRBV7-2 with TRBJ2-7; D is ambiguous. The CDR3 length is 14 residues. The germline V gene encodes CDR1 SGHTA and CDR2 FQGNSA. V gave up 3 bases and J gave up 2 bases, with 11 bases separating them. CDR3 residues: CASSFYSAAYEQYF. CDR3 DNA sequence: TGTGCCAGCAGCTTCTATTCGGCCGCCTACGAGCAGTACTTC. Full variable domain (rest looked up from reference TRBV7-2 and TRBJ2-7): GAGVSQSPSNKVTEKGKDVELRCDPISGHTALYWYRQSLGQGLEFLIYFQGNSAPDKSGLPSDRFSAERTGGSVSTLTIQRTQQEDSAVYLCASSFYSAAYEQYFGPGTRLTVT.

The rearrangement links TRBV7-3 to TRBJ1-2; D remains ambiguous. Trimming left V 1 base short and J 2 bases short, with 5 bases between. The CDR3 spans 13 residues. Germline V lookup: CDR1 SGHTA, CDR2 FQGTGA. This chain's CDR3 is CASSLKQNYGYTF. The CDR3 coding sequence is TGTGCCAGCAGCTTAAAACAGAACTATGGCTACACCTTC.

This clone turned up a few times. The chain couples TRBV11-2 to TRBJ2-1; the D is unclear. Germline loops: CDR1 SGHAT, CDR2 FQNNGV. V lost 1 base to trimming and J lost 6 bases, with 7 bases between them. The CDR3 consists of 13 residues. The CDR3 region is CASSLVLGNEQFF. The CDR3 DNA reads TGTGCCAGCAGCTTAGTCCTCGGCAATGAGCAGTTCTTC.

Only one count was recorded for this clone. The gene calls are TRBV30 and TRBJ1-1; TRBD1 might be the D (5 bases). Germline V gives CDR1 GTSNPN, CDR2 SVGIG (reference sequence). CDR3 size: 13 residues. V lost 5 bases and J lost 4, with 14 bases in between. The chain's CDR3 is CAWLTETLTEAFF. The CDR3 DNA is TGTGCCTGGCTGACAGAAACCCTCACTGAAGCTTTCTTT.

This sequence joins TRBV19 and TRBJ1-3; 7 bases agree with TRBD1. This CDR3 region has 15 residues. Germline CDR1 LNHDA, CDR2 SQIVND (reference sequence). V lost 3 bases to trimming and J lost 2 bases; unmatched junction nucleotides: 4. CDR3 amino acids: CASSMTGFAGNTIYF. CDR3 sequence (DNA): TGTGCCAGTAGTATGACAGGGTTTGCTGGAAACACCATATATTTT.

This clone has a single count. The chain combines TRBV15 with TRBJ2-1; 10 nucleotides line up with TRBD1. The CDR3 has 19 residues. V lost 0 bases and J lost 3; bases outside the gene matches: 11. The V gene's germline CDR1 is LNHNV and CDR2 YYDKDF (reference sequence). CDR3 sequence (DNA): TGTGCCACCAGCAGAGATCGGATGGGGACAGGGGTGATCTACAATGAGCAGTTCTTC. Protein sequence: CATSRDRMGTGVIYNEQFF.

This clone was counted once. The gene calls are TRBV9 and TRBJ2-1, with 9 bases aligning to TRBD2. From germline, CDR1 is SGDLS and CDR2 YYNGEE. V lost 4 bases, J lost 2 bases, and 7 bases stayed unmatched. The CDR3 spans 16 residues. The CDR3 region is CASSPWREGPYNEQFF. For the CDR3, the DNA is TGTGCCAGCAGCCCCTGGCGGGAGGGCCCCTACAATGAGCAGTTCTTC. The full variable domain, its missing parts supplied by reference TRBV9 and TRBJ2-1, is DSGVTQTPKHLITATGQRVTLRCSPRSGDLSVYWYQQSLDQGLQFLIQYYNGEERAKGNILERFSAQQFPDLHSELNLSSLELGDSALYFCASSPWREGPYNEQFFGPGTRLTVL.

This clone was seen a handful of times. For the CDR3, the DNA is TGTGCCAGATACAGGCAGCTCTCCGGGGCCAACGTCCTGACTTTC. Translation gives CARYRQLSGANVLTF. V is TRBV2 and J is TRBJ2-6; tentative D call: TRBD1 (5 bases). CDR3 size: 15 residues. Germline-derived CDR1 and CDR2 are SNHLY and FYNNEI. Trimming cost V 9 bases and J 4 bases, with 16 bases left between them.

The rearrangement joins TRBV5-6 to TRBJ1-1, with D unclear. Germline V lookup: CDR1 SGHDT, CDR2 YYEEEE. CDR3 size: 14 residues. Trimming cost V 0 bases and J 2 bases, with 8 bases left between them. CDR3 loop: CASSLGADNTEAFF. DNA for the CDR3: TGTGCCAGCAGCTTGGGGGCAGACAACACTGAAGCTTTCTTT.

In this sample, this clone turned up once. This chain connects TRBV6-2 or TRBV6-3 to TRBJ1-1; 7 positions match TRBD1. Germline CDR1 reads MNHEY; CDR2 reads SVGEGT. The CDR3 consists of 17 residues. Unmatched junction bases numbered 11, after V lost 0 bases and J lost 4 bases. CDR3 sequence (DNA): TGTGCCAGCAGTTACTCGATAGGGGACAGCCTCGTCACTGAAGCTTTCTTT. Amino acids: CASSYSIGDSLVTEAFF.

The rearrangement links TRBV9 to TRBJ2-1; possibly TRBD1 for D (6 bases). This CDR3 is 13 amino acids long. Looked up from germline, CDR1 is SGDLS and CDR2 is YYNGEE. Trimming pared 0 bases from V and 7 bases from J, leaving 8 bases between. CDR3: CASSVGQVNEQFF. In nucleotides, the CDR3 is TGTGCCAGCAGCGTAGGACAGGTTAATGAGCAGTTCTTC.

The chain joins TRBV18 to TRBJ2-7, with D possibly matching TRBD2 (5 bases). Trimming pared 0 bases from V and 3 bases from J, leaving 12 bases between. In germline, CDR1 is KGHSH, CDR2 LQKENI. The CDR3 is 15 amino acids. CDR3 residues: CASSPPGVEGYEQYF. The CDR3 region has the DNA TGTGCCAGCTCACCACCAGGCGTAGAGGGCTACGAGCAGTACTTC.

The rearrangement joins TRBV5-6 to TRBJ1-2; possible D gene TRBD1, 6 bases. The germline CDR1 and CDR2 sequences are SGHDT and YYEEEE. Trimming cost V 4 bases and J 8 bases, with 12 bases left between them. This CDR3 spans 12 amino acids. The CDR3 region is CASSPTGRGYTF. CDR3 in DNA: TGTGCCAGCAGCCCTACAGGGCGCGGCTACACCTTC.